Listed below are T cell receptor beta chains from one sample, sequenced in a study of blood T cell repertoires in COVID-19. Clones were read by immunoSEQ multiplex PCR, and TCRdb kept only the in-frame ones, dropping some. The sample contains more than 95,000 clones, approximately 80% of which appear only once. The specimen was peripheral blood. The receptors were sampled from a human donor in a cohort sampled during active COVID-19. CDR3s include the opening cysteine and the closing phenylalanine or tryptophan. D genes are given only for firm matches. A clone size is listed for some rows: how often the clone was seen (once, few, many), or a class if it is expanded.

j_call clone_size d_call v_call cdr3_nt cdr3_aa
TRBJ1-1 NA TRBD1 TRBV5-4 TGTGCCAGCAGCCCCTTGACAGGGTCGAACACTGAAGCTTTCTTT CASSPLTGSNTEAFF
TRBJ1-3 NA NA TRBV10-1 TGCGCCAGCAGTGATTCCGGGAACGGAAACACCATATATTTT CASSDSGNGNTIYF
TRBJ1-5 NA NA TRBV7-8 TGTGCCAGCAGCCCCAACAGGGTTCGCAATCAGCCCCAGCATTTT CASSPNRVRNQPQHF
TRBJ2-3 NA TRBD2 TRBV6-1 TGTGCCAGCAGTGAAGTTAGCGGGGGGGTTCATACGCAGTATTTT CASSEVSGGVHTQYF
TRBJ1-1 NA NA TRBV5-1 TGCGCCAGCAGCTTGGAGACAGTTCTGAACACTGAAGCTTTCTTT CASSLETVLNTEAFF
TRBJ1-5 once TRBD1 TRBV3-1/TRBV3-2 TGTGCCAGCAGCCGACAGGGTAGCAATCAGCCCCAGCATTTT CASSRQGSNQPQHF
TRBJ1-2 NA TRBD1 TRBV30 TGTGCCTGGAGCATCTTGGGACAGGAAAGTAGCTATGGCTACACCTTC CAWSILGQESSYGYTF
TRBJ1-2 NA NA TRBV7-6 TGTGCCAGCAGCTCAGGACAGAGAGATATGGTCGGCTACACCTTC CASSSGQRDMVGYTF
TRBJ2-1 NA TRBD2 TRBV7-9 TGTGCCAGCAGCTTGGGCAGTACCGGGACTAGCGAATACAATGAGCAGTTCTTC CASSLGSTGTSEYNEQFF
TRBJ2-3 NA TRBD2 TRBV13 TGTGCCAGCAGCCCTCGGACTAGCGGGGGGCCCGAATATTTT CASSPRTSGGPEYF
TRBJ1-2 NA TRBD1 TRBV6-5 TGTGCCAGCAGTTACCTCGGGGCTTCAGGGGGATATGGCTACACCTTC CASSYLGASGGYGYTF
TRBJ2-3 NA NA TRBV5-4 TGTGCCAGCGGGCGGGGGCGAGAAGATACGCAGTATTTT CASGRGREDTQYF
TRBJ1-2 NA TRBD1 TRBV2 TGTGCCAGCAGGCGGACAGGGCCGAACTATGGCTACACCTTC CASRRTGPNYGYTF
TRBJ1-4 NA NA TRBV30 TGTGCCTGGAATGACAGACGCAATGAAAAACTGTTTTTT CAWNDRRNEKLFF
TRBJ1-6 NA NA TRBV28 TGTGCCACTAGCGGGGGTTCACCCCTCCACTTT CATSGGSPLHF
TRBJ2-1 NA NA TRBV5-1 TGCGCCAGCAGCTCGACCCTACTAGATACGGCGGGGCCAAACGAGCAGTTCTTC CASSSTLLDTAGPNEQFF
TRBJ1-3 NA NA TRBV19 TGTGCCAGTAGTACCCGCGACAGCTCTGGAAACACCATATATTTT CASSTRDSSGNTIYF
TRBJ2-2 NA TRBD2 TRBV6-5 TGTGCCAGCAGGGTCGGGGGGGCAGTCACCGGGGAGCTGTTTTTT CASRVGGAVTGELFF
TRBJ1-3 NA TRBD1 TRBV11-2 TGTGCCAGCAGCTTGGTACAGGGGCCTGGAAACACCATATATTTT CASSLVQGPGNTIYF
TRBJ1-1 NA NA TRBV19 TGTGCCAGTAGTATTGTGGGGGGCACTGAAGCTTTCTTT CASSIVGGTEAFF
TRBJ1-6 few NA TRBV9 TGTGCCAGCAGCGTAGGACCGGGGGGTTCACCCCTCCACTTT CASSVGPGGSPLHF
TRBJ2-3 NA NA TRBV7-8 TGTGCCAGCAGCCCTCCTACTGATACGCAGTATTTT CASSPPTDTQYF
TRBJ2-7 NA NA TRBV28 TGTGCCAGCAGCCGAGGCTATTCCTACGAGCAGTACTTC CASSRGYSYEQYF
TRBJ1-1 NA NA TRBV10-3 TGTGCCTCGCTCGGCGGTCCAGGGGACACTGAAGCTTTCTTT CASLGGPGDTEAFF